These T cell receptor beta chains were read from a single sample in a study of blood T cell repertoires in COVID-19. Only in-frame clones appear in the TCRdb table, and some are missing; sequencing was by immunoSEQ multiplex PCR. The table lists about 180,000 clones, about 81% of them singletons, with around 11% in the top ten. Input material: peripheral blood. The receptor source for this set is a woman of 80 years or more with COVID-19, enrolled during active disease. CDR3s include the opening cysteine and the closing phenylalanine or tryptophan. Fields, in order: CDR3 DNA, CDR3 protein, J gene, V gene, D gene, clone size. The D gene is left open where the match is weak. Only some rows state a clone size, as once, few, many or a class for expanded clones.

cdr3_nt: TGCAGCGTTGACGGACAGGGAGACCACGAGCAGTACTTC; cdr3_aa: CSVDGQGDHEQYF; j_call: TRBJ2-7; v_call: TRBV29-1; d_call: TRBD1; clone_size: .
cdr3_nt: TGTGCCAGCAGGACCCACAGGAATTCCTACGAGCAGTACTTC; cdr3_aa: CASRTHRNSYEQYF; j_call: TRBJ2-7; v_call: TRBV28; d_call: .; clone_size: few
cdr3_nt: TGTGCCAGCAGCCCAGACTCCCTCGCCAGTGAGCGCGAAAAACTGTTTTTT; cdr3_aa: CASSPDSLASEREKLFF; j_call: TRBJ1-4; v_call: TRBV11-3; d_call: .; clone_size: .
cdr3_nt: TGTGCCAGCAGCTCGACAGGGGCTGTGAGCACAGATACGCAGTATTTT; cdr3_aa: CASSSTGAVSTDTQYF; j_call: TRBJ2-3; v_call: TRBV5-8; d_call: TRBD1; clone_size: once
cdr3_nt: TGTGCCAGTAGTATATCGACTGGGTTTGGGCAGTACTTC; cdr3_aa: CASSISTGFGQYF; j_call: TRBJ2-7; v_call: TRBV19; d_call: .; clone_size: few
cdr3_nt: TGTGCCAGCAGCAACAGGCCCGGGACTAAAATTAGCACAGATACGCAGTATTTT; cdr3_aa: CASSNRPGTKISTDTQYF; j_call: TRBJ2-3; v_call: TRBV7-2; d_call: TRBD2; clone_size: .
cdr3_nt: TGCAGTGCTAGTCGATATAGCCGCTACGAGCAGTACTTC; cdr3_aa: CSASRYSRYEQYF; j_call: TRBJ2-7; v_call: TRBV20-1; d_call: .; clone_size: many
cdr3_nt: TGCGCCAGCAGCTCCCGTTCGTTGAGCACTGAAGCTTTCTTT; cdr3_aa: CASSSRSLSTEAFF; j_call: TRBJ1-1; v_call: TRBV5-1; d_call: .; clone_size: .
cdr3_nt: TGTGCCAGCAGCTTGGACAGCTATGGCTACACCTTC; cdr3_aa: CASSLDSYGYTF; j_call: TRBJ1-2; v_call: TRBV5-4; d_call: .; clone_size: .
cdr3_nt: TGTGCCAGCAGTCAAAGAGGAGCGGGGACGACCTACGAGCAGTACTTC; cdr3_aa: CASSQRGAGTTYEQYF; j_call: TRBJ2-7; v_call: TRBV6-2/TRBV6-3; d_call: TRBD2; clone_size: few
cdr3_nt: TGTGCCACCAGCAGAGACGACAGGCCCTACGAGCAGTACTTC; cdr3_aa: CATSRDDRPYEQYF; j_call: TRBJ2-7; v_call: TRBV15; d_call: .; clone_size: .
cdr3_nt: TGTGCCAGCAGCCAGGGACAGGGGAGGAGGGAGACCCAGTACTTC; cdr3_aa: CASSQGQGRRETQYF; j_call: TRBJ2-5; v_call: TRBV7-2; d_call: TRBD1; clone_size: .
cdr3_nt: TGTGCCATCAGTGAGCCATCGGGCAGGGGCCACGAGCAGTACTTC; cdr3_aa: CAISEPSGRGHEQYF; j_call: TRBJ2-7; v_call: TRBV10-3; d_call: .; clone_size: .
cdr3_nt: TGTGCCAGCAGCCTTGGACTAGCGGGCCCCTCCTACGAGCAGTACTTC; cdr3_aa: CASSLGLAGPSYEQYF; j_call: TRBJ2-7; v_call: TRBV9; d_call: TRBD2; clone_size: .
cdr3_nt: TGTGCCTGGGGGACAGGGACTGGACCCCAGCATTTT; cdr3_aa: CAWGTGTGPQHF; j_call: TRBJ1-5; v_call: TRBV30; d_call: TRBD1; clone_size: .
cdr3_nt: TGTGCCAGCAGTTCGGGACTCCCTGAATACAATGAGCAGTTCTTC; cdr3_aa: CASSSGLPEYNEQFF; j_call: TRBJ2-1; v_call: TRBV27; d_call: .; clone_size: .
cdr3_nt: TGTGCCAGCTCAACGTCCGGACAGCTTTTCGACTACACCTTC; cdr3_aa: CASSTSGQLFDYTF; j_call: TRBJ1-2; v_call: TRBV18; d_call: .; clone_size: .
cdr3_nt: TGTGCCAGTAGTCCCACCGGGACAGGGGGCCTTTATGGCTACACCTTC; cdr3_aa: CASSPTGTGGLYGYTF; j_call: TRBJ1-2; v_call: TRBV19; d_call: TRBD1; clone_size: .
cdr3_nt: TGTGCCAGCAGCGCCCAACCGGGACAGGGGTTGAACACTGAAGCTTTCTTT; cdr3_aa: CASSAQPGQGLNTEAFF; j_call: TRBJ1-1; v_call: TRBV9; d_call: TRBD1; clone_size: .